The source of this T cell receptor beta chain is a study of T-cell memory formation after mild COVID-19. Points from the study as a whole: Contracting CD4+ clones sat mainly in CM and EM; CD8+ in EMRA. Clones shrinking between day 15 and 85 showed a balanced CD4/CD8 split, and those that grew later tilted toward CD4+.

The V and J ends lost 5 bases and 2 bases, in that order; junction bases with no gene match: 8. CDR3 length: 15 residues. TCR alpha and TCR beta cDNA libraries with sample barcodes and UMIs came from 5'RACE using constant-segment primers. MiXCR, applied by TCRdb to the 5' RACE reads, yields one record per CDR3 protein. The data hold some 450,000 distinct CDR3 sequences, with roughly 20% observed a single time. This clonotype was recorded a few times. Antigen unknown. Sequenced material: PBMCs or a T cell subset sorted from them (not recorded which). V usage is TRBV12-3 or TRBV12-4 and J usage is TRBJ1-1; 7 nucleotides match TRBD1. The sequence was obtained from an adult woman who had mild COVID-19 (a few samples of this study predate the infection). Cell type and time point are not known. The CDR3 coding sequence is TGTGCCAGCAGTCGCGGGACAGCCATTAACACTGAAGCTTTCTTT. This codes for CASSRGTAINTEAFF.